Below, one T cell receptor (beta chain) is given with its context. Its antigen is not known. The entry originates in a study of glioma-infiltrating T cells after dendritic cell vaccination. The overall study: Dendritic cell vaccination trial patients had either newly diagnosed or recurrent glioblastoma.

Sequencing was performed with immunoSEQ multiplex PCR; in TCRdb, only in-frame clones are kept and a portion is missing. The repertoire holds over 90,000 clones, with 80% as singletons. Germline V gives CDR1 SGHDN, CDR2 FVKESK. The V segment lost 1 base and the J segment 11 bases; nucleotides outside the gene matches: 9. This CDR3 region has 14 residues. Time point denoted: after dendritic cell vaccination, including at tumor progression/relapse. Findings and caveats of the study: Survival was not directly related to TCR clonality in these patients.

The receptor comes from a human donor with glioblastoma. Specimen: blood, collected after dendritic cell vaccination. The chain links TRBV14 to TRBJ1-1; 8 bases are shared with TRBD1. In DNA, the CDR3 is TGTGCCAGCAGCCAAGTTGCAGGGGGCTTAGGGGCTTTCTTT. Protein sequence: CASSQVAGGLGAFF.